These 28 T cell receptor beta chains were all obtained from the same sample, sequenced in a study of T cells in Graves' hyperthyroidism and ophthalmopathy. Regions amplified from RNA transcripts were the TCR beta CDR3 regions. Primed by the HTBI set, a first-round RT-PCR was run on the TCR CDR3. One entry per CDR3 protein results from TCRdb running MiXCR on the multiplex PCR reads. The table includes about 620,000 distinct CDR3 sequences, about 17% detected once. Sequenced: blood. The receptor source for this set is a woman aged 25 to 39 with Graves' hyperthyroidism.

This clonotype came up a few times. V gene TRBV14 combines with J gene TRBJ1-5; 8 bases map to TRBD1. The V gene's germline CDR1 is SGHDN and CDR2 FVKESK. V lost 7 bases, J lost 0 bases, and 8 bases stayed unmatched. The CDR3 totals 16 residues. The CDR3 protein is CASNDDRGYSNQPQHF. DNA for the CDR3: TGTGCCAGCAACGATGACAGGGGATATAGCAATCAGCCCCAGCATTTT.

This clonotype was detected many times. CDR3 DNA sequence: TGTGCCAGCAGTTCTCAGGGTCTGGCGGGAGGGCCAGTTTTGAACACAGATACGCAGTATTTT. Its translation is CASSSQGLAGGPVLNTDTQYF. This chain uses TRBV6-1 with TRBJ2-3, with TRBD2 identical over 9 bases. The CDR3 length is 21 residues. Germline lookup yields CDR1 MNHNS and CDR2 SASEGT. With 5 bases clipped from V and 2 bases from J, the junction kept 23 bases outside the gene matches.

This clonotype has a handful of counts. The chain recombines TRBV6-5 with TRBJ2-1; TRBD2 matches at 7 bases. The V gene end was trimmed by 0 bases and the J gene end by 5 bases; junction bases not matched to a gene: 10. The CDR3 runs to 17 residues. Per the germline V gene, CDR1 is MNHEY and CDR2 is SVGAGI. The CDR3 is CASSYSKSWGGNNEQFF. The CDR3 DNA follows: TGTGCCAGCAGTTACTCGAAAAGTTGGGGGGGTAACAATGAGCAGTTCTTC.

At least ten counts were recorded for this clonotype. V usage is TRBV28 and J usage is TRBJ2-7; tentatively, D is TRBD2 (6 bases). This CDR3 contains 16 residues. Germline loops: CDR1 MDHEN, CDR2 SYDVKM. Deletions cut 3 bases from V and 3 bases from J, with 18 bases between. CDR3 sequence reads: CASSLGLGTRGYEQYF. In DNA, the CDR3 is TGTGCCAGCAGTTTGGGGCTGGGGACTCGAGGCTACGAGCAGTACTTC.

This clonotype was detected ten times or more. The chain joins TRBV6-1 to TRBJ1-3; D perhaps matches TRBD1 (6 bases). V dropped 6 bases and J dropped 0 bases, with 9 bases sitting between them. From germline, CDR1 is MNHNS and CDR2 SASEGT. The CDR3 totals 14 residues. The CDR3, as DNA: TGTGCCAGCAGCGACAGGATCTCTGGAAACACCATATATTTT. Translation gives CASSDRISGNTIYF.

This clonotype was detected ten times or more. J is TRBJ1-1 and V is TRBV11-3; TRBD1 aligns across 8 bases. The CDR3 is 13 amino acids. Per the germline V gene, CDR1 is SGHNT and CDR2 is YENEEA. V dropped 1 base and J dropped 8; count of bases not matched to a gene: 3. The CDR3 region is CASSLGQGTEAFF. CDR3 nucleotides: TGTGCCAGCAGCTTAGGACAGGGGACCGAAGCTTTCTTT.

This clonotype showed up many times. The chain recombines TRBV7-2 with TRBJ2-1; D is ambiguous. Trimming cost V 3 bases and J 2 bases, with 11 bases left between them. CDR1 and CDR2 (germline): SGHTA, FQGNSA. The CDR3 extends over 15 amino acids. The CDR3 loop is CASSFDSNTYNEQFF. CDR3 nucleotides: TGTGCCAGCAGCTTTGACTCGAATACCTACAATGAGCAGTTCTTC.

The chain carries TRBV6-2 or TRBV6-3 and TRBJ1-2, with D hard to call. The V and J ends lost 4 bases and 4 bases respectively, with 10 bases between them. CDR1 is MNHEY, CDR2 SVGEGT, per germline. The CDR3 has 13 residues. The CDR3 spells CASSSTKTYGYTF. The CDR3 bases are TGTGCCAGCAGTTCTACTAAAACCTATGGCTACACCTTC.

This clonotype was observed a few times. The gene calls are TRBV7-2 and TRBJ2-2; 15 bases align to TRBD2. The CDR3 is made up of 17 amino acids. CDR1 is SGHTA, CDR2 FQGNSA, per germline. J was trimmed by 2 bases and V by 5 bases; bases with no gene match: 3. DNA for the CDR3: TGTGCCAGCAGCCTGGGACTAGCGGGAGGCAACACCGGGGAGCTGTTTTTT. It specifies CASSLGLAGGNTGELFF. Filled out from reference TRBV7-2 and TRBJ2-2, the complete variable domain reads GAGVSQSPSNKVTEKGKDVELRCDPISGHTALYWYRQSLGQGLEFLIYFQGNSAPDKSGLPSDRFSAERTGGSVSTLTIQRTQQEDSAVYLCASSLGLAGGNTGELFFGEGSRLTVL.

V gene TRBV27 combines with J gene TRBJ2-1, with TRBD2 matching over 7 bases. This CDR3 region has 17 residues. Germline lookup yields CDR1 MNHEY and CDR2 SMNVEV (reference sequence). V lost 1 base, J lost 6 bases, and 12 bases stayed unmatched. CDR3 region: CASSLLPTGLRGNEQFF. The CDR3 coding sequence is TGTGCCAGCAGTTTATTACCCACGGGACTAAGAGGCAATGAGCAGTTCTTC.

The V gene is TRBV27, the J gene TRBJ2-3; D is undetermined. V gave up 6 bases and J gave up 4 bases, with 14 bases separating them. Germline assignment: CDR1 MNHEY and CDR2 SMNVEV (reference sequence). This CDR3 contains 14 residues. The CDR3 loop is CASSPLGTADTQYF. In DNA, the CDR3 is TGTGCCAGCAGCCCTTTAGGAACGGCAGATACGCAGTATTTT.

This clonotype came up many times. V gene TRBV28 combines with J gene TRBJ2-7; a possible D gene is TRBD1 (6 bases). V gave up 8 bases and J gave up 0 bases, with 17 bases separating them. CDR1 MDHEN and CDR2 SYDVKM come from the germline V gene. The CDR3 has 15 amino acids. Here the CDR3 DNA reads TGTGCCAGCTCAGGTTGGGGGCCCACCTCCTACGAGCAGTACTTC. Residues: CASSGWGPTSYEQYF.

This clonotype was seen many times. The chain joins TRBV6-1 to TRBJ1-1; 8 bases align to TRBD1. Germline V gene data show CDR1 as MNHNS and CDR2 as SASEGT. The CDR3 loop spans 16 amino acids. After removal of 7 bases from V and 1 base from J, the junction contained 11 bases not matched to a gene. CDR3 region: CASKDRATLTNTEAFF. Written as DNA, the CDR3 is TGTGCCAGCAAGGACAGGGCCACCTTGACGAACACTGAAGCTTTCTTT.

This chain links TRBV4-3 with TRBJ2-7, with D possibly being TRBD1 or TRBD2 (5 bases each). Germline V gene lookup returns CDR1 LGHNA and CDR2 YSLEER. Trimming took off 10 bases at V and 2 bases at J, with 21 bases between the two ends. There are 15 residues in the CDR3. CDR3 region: CATSPARDQTYEQYF. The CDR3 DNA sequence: TGCGCCACCTCGCCCGCCCGGGACCAAACCTACGAGCAGTACTTC.

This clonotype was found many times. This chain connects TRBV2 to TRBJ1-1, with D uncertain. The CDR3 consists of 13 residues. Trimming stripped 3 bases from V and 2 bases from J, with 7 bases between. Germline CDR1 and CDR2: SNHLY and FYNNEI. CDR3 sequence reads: CASSDRYNTEAFF. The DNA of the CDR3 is TGTGCCAGCAGTGACCGGTATAACACTGAAGCTTTCTTT.

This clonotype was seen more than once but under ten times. The CDR3 DNA reads as TGTGCCAGCAAGGATCCGAACACTGAAGCTTTCTTT. Translated: CASKDPNTEAFF. The chain couples TRBV7-9 to TRBJ1-1; D call uncertain. This CDR3 region has 12 residues. V dropped 7 bases and J dropped 1 base, with 7 bases sitting between them. Germline V gene lookup returns CDR1 SEHNR and CDR2 FQNEAQ (reference sequence). Variable domain in full (rest from reference TRBV7-9 and TRBJ1-1): DTGVSQNPRHKITKRGQNVTFRCDPISEHNRLYWYRQTLGQGPEFLTYFQNEAQLEKSRLLSDRFSAERPKGSFSTLEIQRTEQGDSAMYLCASKDPNTEAFFGQGTRLTVV.

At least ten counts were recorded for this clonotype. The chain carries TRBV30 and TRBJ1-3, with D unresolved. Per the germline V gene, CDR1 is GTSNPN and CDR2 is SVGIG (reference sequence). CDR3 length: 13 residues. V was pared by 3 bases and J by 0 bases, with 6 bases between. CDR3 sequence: CAWRHSSGNTIYF. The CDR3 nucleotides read TGTGCCTGGAGGCACAGCTCTGGAAACACCATATATTTT.

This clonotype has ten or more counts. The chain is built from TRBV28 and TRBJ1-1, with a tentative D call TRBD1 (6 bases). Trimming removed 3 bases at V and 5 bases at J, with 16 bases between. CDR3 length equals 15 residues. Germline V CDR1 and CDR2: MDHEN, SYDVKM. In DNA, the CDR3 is TGTGCCAGCAGTTTGTGGAGGCAGGGGAGTACTGAAGCTTTCTTT. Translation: CASSLWRQGSTEAFF.

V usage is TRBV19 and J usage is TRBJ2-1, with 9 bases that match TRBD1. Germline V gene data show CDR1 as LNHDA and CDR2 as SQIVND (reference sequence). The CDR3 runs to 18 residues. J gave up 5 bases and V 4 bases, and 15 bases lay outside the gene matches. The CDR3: CASSTGTGSPEWNNEQFF. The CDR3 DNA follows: TGTGCCAGTAGTACCGGGACAGGGTCCCCAGAGTGGAACAATGAGCAGTTCTTC.

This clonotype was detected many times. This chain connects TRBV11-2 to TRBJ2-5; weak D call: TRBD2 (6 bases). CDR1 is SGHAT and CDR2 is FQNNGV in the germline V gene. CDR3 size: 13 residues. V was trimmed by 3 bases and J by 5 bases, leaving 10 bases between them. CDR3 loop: CASSFGGEETQYF. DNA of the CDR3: TGTGCCAGCAGCTTCGGGGGTGAGGAGACCCAGTACTTC.

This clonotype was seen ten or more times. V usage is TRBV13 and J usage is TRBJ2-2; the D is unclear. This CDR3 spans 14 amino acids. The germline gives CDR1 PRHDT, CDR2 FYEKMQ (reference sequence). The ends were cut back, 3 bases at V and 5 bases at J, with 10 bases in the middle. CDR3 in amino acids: CASSFPSQTGELFF. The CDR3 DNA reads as TGTGCCAGCAGCTTCCCAAGTCAGACCGGGGAGCTGTTTTTT.

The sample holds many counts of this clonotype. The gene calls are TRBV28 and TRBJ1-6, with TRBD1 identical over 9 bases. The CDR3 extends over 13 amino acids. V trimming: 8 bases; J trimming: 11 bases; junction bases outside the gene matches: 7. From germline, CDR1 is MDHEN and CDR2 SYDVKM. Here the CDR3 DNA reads TGTGCCAGCGTCCCGGGACAGGGTCCACCCCTCCACTTT. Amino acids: CASVPGQGPPLHF.

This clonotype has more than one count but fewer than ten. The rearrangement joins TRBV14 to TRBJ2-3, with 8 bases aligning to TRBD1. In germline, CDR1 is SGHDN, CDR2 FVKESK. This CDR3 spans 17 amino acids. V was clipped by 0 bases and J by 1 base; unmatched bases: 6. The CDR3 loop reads CASSQDLSDRGTDTQYF. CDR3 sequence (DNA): TGTGCCAGCAGCCAAGACCTCTCGGACAGGGGCACAGATACGCAGTATTTT.

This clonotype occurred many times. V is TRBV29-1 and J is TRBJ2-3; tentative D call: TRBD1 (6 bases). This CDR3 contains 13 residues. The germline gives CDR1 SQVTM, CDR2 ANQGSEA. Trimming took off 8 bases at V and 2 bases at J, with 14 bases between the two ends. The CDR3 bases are TGCAGCCTTAACGACAGGTACACAGATACGCAGTATTTT. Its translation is CSLNDRYTDTQYF.

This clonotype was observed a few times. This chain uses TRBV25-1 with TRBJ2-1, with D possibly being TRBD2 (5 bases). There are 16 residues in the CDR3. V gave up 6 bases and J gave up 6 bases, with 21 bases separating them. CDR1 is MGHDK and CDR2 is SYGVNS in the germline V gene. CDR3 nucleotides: TGTGCCAGCAGAGGCAGCGGAGAGAGTCCTCGCAATGAGCAGTTCTTC. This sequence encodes CASRGSGESPRNEQFF.

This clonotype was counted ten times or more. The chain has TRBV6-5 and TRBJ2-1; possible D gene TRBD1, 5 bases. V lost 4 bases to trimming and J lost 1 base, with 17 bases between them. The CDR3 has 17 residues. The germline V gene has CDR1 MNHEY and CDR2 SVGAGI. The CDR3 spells CASSLLEGVSSYNEQFF. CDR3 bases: TGTGCCAGCAGTTTACTCGAAGGGGTGAGTTCCTACAATGAGCAGTTCTTC.

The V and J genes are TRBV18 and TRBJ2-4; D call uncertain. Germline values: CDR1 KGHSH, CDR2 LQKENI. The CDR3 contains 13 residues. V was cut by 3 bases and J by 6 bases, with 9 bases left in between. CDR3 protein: CASSPPVGNIQYF. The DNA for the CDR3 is TGTGCCAGCTCACCCCCTGTGGGAAACATTCAGTACTTC.

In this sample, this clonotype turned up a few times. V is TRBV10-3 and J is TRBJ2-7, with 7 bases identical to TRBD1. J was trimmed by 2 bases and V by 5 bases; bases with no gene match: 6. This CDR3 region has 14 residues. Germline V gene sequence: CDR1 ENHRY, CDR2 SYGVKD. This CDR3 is CAISPLDRAYEQYF. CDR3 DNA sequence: TGTGCCATCAGTCCATTAGACAGGGCCTACGAGCAGTACTTC.